This entry is about one T cell receptor beta chain. Its antigen is not identified. Germline V gene lookup returns CDR1 MNHEY and CDR2 SVGAGI. The CDR3 loop spans 15 amino acids. The data derive from a study of coeliac disease. Study-level results: The authors judged this method unsuitable for unbiased gliadin-specific T cell detection. Only 1 of 6 controls, but 9 of 18 coeliac samples, showed published gliadin-specific TRB sequences. Largely private TRB repertoires meant most sequences were sample-unique.

The table came from immunoSEQ multiplex PCR; TCRdb's copy has only in-frame clones and leaves some out. The table includes just over 7,000 clones, about 60% detected once. One frozen approximately 550,000-cell aliquot per fraction was sequenced. The origin of this receptor is a woman in her fifties or sixties with active celiac disease. Sequencing used lamina propria lymphocytes from the gut. The chain uses TRBV6-5 and TRBJ2-5, with 11 bases lining up with TRBD2. The end of the DNA aligns better with TRBJ2-7, so the J call may be wrong. CDR3 bases: TGTGCCAGCAGCCTGGGACTAGCGGATGTCTACGAGCAGTACTTC. Translating it yields CASSLGLADVYEQYF.